This T cell receptor beta chain was documented in a study of cytomegalovirus exposure and HLA in healthy donors. A word on this clone: What it binds is unknown.

General study results and limits: Diagnosis of cytomegalovirus status made by the classifier reportedly showed high specificity and sensitivity. A link between a missense DCLRE1C variant and TCR beta V- and J-gene trimming emerged from a later analysis.

The PCR ran on 60 Vbeta and 13 Jbeta primers. Generated by immunoSEQ multiplex PCR, the TCRdb table keeps only in-frame clones and is missing some. This table holds about 180,000 clones, 70% to 85% found once. This donor's record omits CMV serostatus. The receptor was isolated from a human donor in good health. Source material: PBMCs.

CDR3 protein: CASSLTSTNEKLFF. The DNA for the CDR3 is TGTGCCAGCAGCCTGACATCAACTAATGAAAAACTGTTTTTT. This chain connects TRBV7-9 to TRBJ1-4; D unclear. V gave up 5 bases and J gave up 0 bases, with 7 bases separating them. The CDR3 covers 14 residues. Germline V gene data show CDR1 as SEHNR and CDR2 as FQNEAQ (reference sequence).